This T cell receptor (beta chain) came from a study of cytotoxic CD8 clonotypes in ibrutinib-treated CLL (dated by TCRdb to 2020 to 2022). With respect to the entire study: In this cohort, approximately 14 patients were treatment-naive and ten to twelve were relapsed/refractory, while roughly 18 had unmutated IGHV. Responses were partial in 24 patients and complete in 2; after median around 72 months follow-up, around 15 stayed in remission and around 12 progressed. Of the 90 or so participants in the trial, about 25 had longitudinal samples available. Cryopreserved peripheral blood mononuclear cells were obtained before treatment, at response, and at either sustained remission or disease progression. Samples at response were collected after a median of around twelve months of treatment, with a range of 6 to 36 months. An average of about 250,000 productive templates and 94,082 productive rearrangements was obtained per sample.

Of note for this clone: Its binding antigen is unknown. Base-call qualities are not available, and no considerably larger clone is one nucleotide away.

The research as a whole found: Baseline clonality exceeded that of age-matched healthy donors and correlated strongly with circulating CD8+ T-cell counts. Sampling times were not matched between patients in sustained remission and patients whose disease was progressing, and lymph node repertoires were not examined. Clonality rose at ibrutinib response, remained stable during sustained remission, and dropped back toward baseline at progression. Public clonotypes were found to be uncommon and were observed to contract or remain stable during treatment; the increase in clonality was shown to reflect expansion of private clonotypes at ibrutinib response.

Roughly 2.2 micrograms of genomic DNA were extracted from cryopreserved PBMCs for TCR beta library preparation. Longitudinal blood samples from CLL patients on ibrutinib monotherapy were analyzed using high-throughput TCR beta sequencing. Patients were enrolled in a phase 2 open-label single-center ibrutinib monotherapy trial. The goal of deep resolution MiSeq sequencing was a depth between 1 in 1 million and 1 in 200,000 T cells, and coverage averaged 10x per clonotype. The immunoSEQ hsTCRB Kit was used to generate TCR beta libraries. The study's processing was this. Data were analyzed with ImmunoSEQ Data Assistant and ImmunoSEQ Analyzer, with V, D and J genes assigned per IMGT definitions. Clonality, which ranges from 0 to 1, was calculated by subtracting the normalized Shannon entropy of productive rearrangement frequencies from one. Public clonotype analysis was restricted to overrepresented clonotypes comprising at least 0.05% of each patient's repertoire. Thirteen repertoires from age-matched healthy donors, obtained from immuneACCESS, served as clonality controls. Not all clones reach the TCRdb copy of this immuneACCESS table, which keeps in-frame sequences only. Checked studies attribute under half of the gap to unresolved V genes and leave the rest unexplained. V and J calls and clone size are those listed in that table; D and trimming were worked out from the DNA. The sample includes about 17,000 clones, with around 81% observed a single time. In total, the top ten clones hold approximately 15% of the sample.

V has 5 bases trimmed and J has 8 bases trimmed; junction bases matching no gene number 5. CDR1 and CDR2 were assigned from the germline V gene (reference sequence) as LNHDA and SQIVND. Including the terminal cysteine and phenylalanine, the CDR3 comprises 14 residues. Just CDR3 DNA is preserved here, 42 bases in frame from base 1. This sequence originates from a human donor with chronic lymphocytic leukemia. The rearranged chain carries TRBV19 and TRBJ2-1, with TRBD2 matching 11 junction bases. This sample comprised PBMCs, obtained before ibrutinib treatment. CDR3 protein: CASSVLAGVDEQFF. The sequence in DNA is TGTGCCAGTAGTGTACTAGCGGGAGTAGATGAGCAGTTCTTC.